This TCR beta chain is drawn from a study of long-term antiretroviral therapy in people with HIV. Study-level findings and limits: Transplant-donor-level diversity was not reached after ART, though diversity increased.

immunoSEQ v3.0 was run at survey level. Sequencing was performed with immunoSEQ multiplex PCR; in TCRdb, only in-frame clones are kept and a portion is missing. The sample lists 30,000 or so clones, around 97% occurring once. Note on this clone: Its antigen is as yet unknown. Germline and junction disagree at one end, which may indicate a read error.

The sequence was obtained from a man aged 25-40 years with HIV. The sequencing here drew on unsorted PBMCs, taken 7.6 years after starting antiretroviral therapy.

Here the CDR3 DNA reads TGTGCTAGCAGCTTAGAAGCCCCAGCGGGAGCCTACAATGAGCAGTTCTTC. The encoded protein is CASSLEAPAGAYNEQFF. The J gene is TRBJ2-1, the V gene TRBV7-7, with 8 bases aligning to TRBD2. The CDR3 extends over 17 amino acids. Germline values: CDR1 SSHAT, CDR2 FNYEAQ (reference sequence).